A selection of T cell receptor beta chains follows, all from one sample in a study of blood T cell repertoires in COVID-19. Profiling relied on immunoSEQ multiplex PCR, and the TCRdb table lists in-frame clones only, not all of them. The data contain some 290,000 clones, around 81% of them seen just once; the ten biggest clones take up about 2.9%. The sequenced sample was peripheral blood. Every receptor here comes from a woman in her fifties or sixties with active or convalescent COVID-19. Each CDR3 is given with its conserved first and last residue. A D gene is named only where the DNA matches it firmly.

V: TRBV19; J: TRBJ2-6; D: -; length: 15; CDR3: CASSSQGSGANVLTF; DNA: TGTGCCAGTAGTTCTCAGGGGTCCGGGGCCAACGTCCTGACTTTC
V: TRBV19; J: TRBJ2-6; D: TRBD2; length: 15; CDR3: CATGGARFGANVLTF; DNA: TGTGCCACGGGGGGTGCGAGGTTTGGGGCCAACGTCCTGACTTTC
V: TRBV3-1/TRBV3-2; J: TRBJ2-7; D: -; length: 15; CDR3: CASSPPLMGHYEQYF; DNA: TGTGCCAGCAGCCCTCCCCTGATGGGGCACTACGAGCAGTACTTC
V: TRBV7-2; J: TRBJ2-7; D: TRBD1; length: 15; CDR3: CASSLDGTGWYEQYF; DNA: TGTGCCAGCAGCTTAGACGGGACAGGTTGGTACGAGCAGTACTTC
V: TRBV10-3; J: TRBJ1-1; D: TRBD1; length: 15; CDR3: CAISPRGQLNTEAFF; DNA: TGTGCCATCAGTCCCAGGGGACAGCTGAACACTGAAGCTTTCTTT
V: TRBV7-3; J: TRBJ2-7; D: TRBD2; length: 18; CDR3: CASSLGTSGGRMYGEQYF; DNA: TGTGCCAGCAGCTTAGGGACTAGCGGGGGACGAATGTATGGTGAGCAGTACTTC
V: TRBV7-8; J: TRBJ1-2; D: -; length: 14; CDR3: CASRTDSTNYGYTF; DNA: TGTGCCAGCAGAACGGACAGCACTAACTATGGCTACACCTTC
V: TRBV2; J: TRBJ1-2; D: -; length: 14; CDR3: CASTQEMGNYGYTF; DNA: TGTGCCAGCACTCAGGAAATGGGTAACTATGGCTACACCTTC
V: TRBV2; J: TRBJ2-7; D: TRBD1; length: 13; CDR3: CASGTGRSYEQYF; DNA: TGTGCCAGCGGGACAGGCCGCTCCTACGAGCAGTACTTC
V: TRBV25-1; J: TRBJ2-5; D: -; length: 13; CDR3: CASSERFPETQYF; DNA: TGTGCCAGCAGTGAACGTTTTCCGGAGACCCAGTACTTC
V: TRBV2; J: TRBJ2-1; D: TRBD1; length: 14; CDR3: CASSPDRGQGEQFF; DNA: TGTGCCAGCAGCCCCGACAGGGGGCAGGGTGAGCAGTTCTTC
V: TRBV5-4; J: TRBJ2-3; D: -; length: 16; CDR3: CASSSPASLSTDTQYF; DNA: TGTGCCAGCAGCTCCCCCGCTAGCTTAAGCACAGATACGCAGTATTTT
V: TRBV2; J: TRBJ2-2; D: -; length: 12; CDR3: CASTTNTGELFF; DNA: TGTGCCAGCACTACGAACACCGGGGAGCTGTTTTTT
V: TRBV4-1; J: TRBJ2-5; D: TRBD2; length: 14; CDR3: CASRVSGGRGTQYF; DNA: TGCGCCAGCAGGGTTAGCGGGGGCCGCGGGACCCAGTACTTC
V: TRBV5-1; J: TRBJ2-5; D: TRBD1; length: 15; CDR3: CASDPGQGFQETQYF; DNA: TGCGCCAGCGATCCGGGACAGGGGTTCCAAGAGACCCAGTACTTC
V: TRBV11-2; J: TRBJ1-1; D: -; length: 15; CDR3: CASSLDQGLVTEAFF; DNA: TGTGCCAGCAGCTTAGATCAGGGATTAGTCACTGAAGCTTTCTTT
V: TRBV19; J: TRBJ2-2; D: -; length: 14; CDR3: CASSWGESAGELFF; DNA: TGTGCCAGTAGTTGGGGGGAATCCGCCGGGGAGCTGTTTTTT